Listed here are 27 T cell receptor beta chains from one sample, sequenced in a study of blood T cells in healthy people across ages. The authors ran a second PCR of roughly 7 to 11 cycles using a sample-barcoded 5' primer and a J-beta primer mix. TCRdb redid the calling of the 5' RACE reads with MiXCR, one entry per CDR3 protein. The repertoire includes 550,000 to 750,000 distinct CDR3 sequences, under 25% of them detected once, and 3% to 4% sits in the top ten. The sample was blood. The receptors derive from a man between 65 and 85 years old in good health.

A word on this clonotype: Given a much more abundant clone one base away, this may be a read error. The chain couples TRBV4-1 to TRBJ2-4; the D is unclear. Germline CDR1 is MGHRA and CDR2 is YSYEKL. The V gene lost 0 bases and the J gene lost 3 bases, with 9 bases spanning the gap. The CDR3 runs 15 residues. The CDR3 DNA sequence: TGCGCCAGCAGCCAAGAGTTCCTAGGCAAAAACATTCAGTACTTC. This translates into CASSQEFLGKNIQYF.

This chain connects TRBV29-1 to TRBJ2-7; 8 nucleotides line up with TRBD1. V was pared by 1 base and J by 5 bases, with 10 bases of the junction left unmatched. The CDR3 consists of 15 residues. Looked up from germline, CDR1 is SQVTM and CDR2 is ANQGSEA. The CDR3 nucleotides read TGCAGCGTTGAAGTACGTGACAGGGGTCTTAACGAGCAGTACTTC. Residues: CSVEVRDRGLNEQYF.

This clonotype has a handful of counts. The chain carries TRBV15 and TRBJ2-3; perhaps D is TRBD1 or TRBD2 (5 bases each). Germline V CDR1 and CDR2: LNHNV, YYDKDF (reference sequence). V lost 10 bases and J lost 6, with 23 bases in between. The CDR3 covers 15 residues. The CDR3: CAIRRDEIPSDTQYF. The DNA for the CDR3 is TGTGCCATCCGCCGGGACGAAATTCCCTCCGATACGCAGTATTTT. Combining the CDR3 with reference TRBV15 and TRBJ2-3 gives the whole variable domain DAMVIQNPRYQVTQFGKPVTLSCSQTLNHNVMYWYQQKSSQAPKLLFHYYDKDFNNEADTPDNFQSRRPNTSFCFLDIRSPGLGDTAMYLCAIRRDEIPSDTQYFGPGTRLTVL.

In the case of this clonotype: A junction boundary mismatches the germline segment, possibly from a read error. The V and J genes are TRBV3-1 and TRBJ2-5; possible D gene TRBD1, 5 bases. CDR1 is LGHDT and CDR2 is YNNKEL in the germline V gene (reference sequence). CDR3 length: 16 amino acids. Here the CDR3 reads CTSSHPGAVGKETQYF. For the CDR3, the DNA is TGTACCAGCAGCCATCCTGGGGCGGTGGGGAAAGAGACCCAGTACTTC.

CDR3 nucleotides: TGCGCCAGCAGCTGGGACAACGGAAGGACAGATACGCAGTATTTT. It specifies CASSWDNGRTDTQYF. The gene calls are TRBV4-1 and TRBJ2-3, with D possibly being TRBD1 (6 bases). In germline, CDR1 is MGHRA, CDR2 YSYEKL. The CDR3 has 15 amino acids. Trimming took off 5 bases at V and 3 bases at J, with 15 bases between the two ends.

This clonotype has only a few counts. The V gene is TRBV12-3 or TRBV12-4, the J gene TRBJ1-1, with 8 bases matching TRBD1. The CDR3 totals 15 residues. With 5 bases clipped from V and 3 bases from J, the junction kept 8 bases outside the gene matches. CDR3 protein: CASSARQGRDTEAFF. The CDR3 DNA sequence: TGTGCCAGCAGTGCCCGACAGGGGAGGGACACTGAAGCTTTCTTT.

V gene TRBV20-1 combines with J gene TRBJ2-1; the D is unclear. The germline V gene has CDR1 DFQATT and CDR2 SNEGSKA (reference sequence). This CDR3 is 11 amino acids long. V shed 3 bases and J shed 6 bases, with 6 bases lying between them. The CDR3 nucleotides are TGCAGTGCTAGCCCTAGCAATGAGCAGTTCTTC. The encoded protein is CSASPSNEQFF.

The rearrangement joins TRBV2 to TRBJ1-5; perhaps TRBD1 as D (5 bases). V was trimmed by 2 bases and J by 3 bases, leaving 8 bases between them. The CDR3 length is 14 residues. Germline V lookup: CDR1 SNHLY, CDR2 FYNNEI. The CDR3 protein is CASSEQGPNQPQHF. CDR3 DNA sequence: TGTGCCAGCAGTGAACAGGGACCCAATCAGCCCCAGCATTTT.

This clonotype was counted only a few times. The J gene is TRBJ1-5, the V gene TRBV2; D gene uncertain. CDR1 is SNHLY, CDR2 FYNNEI, per germline. V was pared by 0 bases and J by 5 bases, with 14 bases between. This CDR3 is 16 amino acids long. CDR3: CASSEASPGYYQPQHF. The CDR3 DNA reads as TGTGCCAGCAGTGAAGCCTCCCCAGGCTACTATCAGCCCCAGCATTTT. Filled out from reference TRBV2 and TRBJ1-5, the complete variable domain reads EPEVTQTPSHQVTQMGQEVILRCVPISNHLYFYWYRQILGQKVEFLVSFYNNEISEKSEIFDDQFSVERPDGSNFTLKIRSTKLEDSAMYFCASSEASPGYYQPQHFGDGTRLSIL.

The chain has TRBV5-1 and TRBJ2-3, with D tentatively TRBD1 (5 bases). Germline assignment: CDR1 SGHRS and CDR2 YFSETQ. This CDR3 contains 13 residues. V gave up 5 bases and J gave up 2 bases, with 9 bases separating them. As DNA, the CDR3 is TGCGCCAGCAGTAGGGGCCCCACAGATACGCAGTATTTT. Its protein product is CASSRGPTDTQYF.

V gene TRBV6-1 combines with J gene TRBJ2-2, with D hard to call. Per the germline V gene, CDR1 is MNHNS and CDR2 is SASEGT. This CDR3 spans 13 amino acids. Trimming removed 6 bases from V and 2 bases from J, with 7 bases in between. CDR3 DNA sequence: TGTGCCAGCAGGGACCACAACACCGGGGAGCTGTTTTTT. Translation gives CASRDHNTGELFF.

The genes are TRBV12-5 and TRBJ2-5, with 8 positions matching TRBD1. This CDR3 contains 15 residues. V dropped 2 bases and J dropped 5; count of bases not matched to a gene: 7. Germline CDR1 reads LGHNT; CDR2 reads FRNRAP. CDR3: CASGLPTGEFETQYF. DNA of the CDR3: TGTGCTAGTGGTTTGCCGACAGGGGAGTTTGAGACCCAGTACTTC.

This clonotype has only a few counts. The rearrangement joins TRBV20-1 to TRBJ1-4, with D tentatively TRBD1 (6 bases). Between the trimmed V and J ends, which lost 3 bases and 8 bases, there was a span of 10 bases. From germline, CDR1 is DFQATT and CDR2 SNEGSKA (reference sequence). The CDR3 is 12 residues long. CDR3 sequence: CSASRGLEKLFF. The DNA of the CDR3 is TGCAGTGCTAGCAGGGGTCTGGAAAAACTGTTTTTT.

The CDR3 nucleotides are TGTGCCAGCAGTGACACAGGGGCCTACGAGCAGTACTTC. Residues: CASSDTGAYEQYF. This rearrangement joins TRBV12-3 or TRBV12-4 to TRBJ2-7; the match to TRBD1 covers 7 bases. This CDR3 comprises 13 residues. Trimming at V came to 5 bases and at J to 2 bases, leaving 3 bases not matched to a gene.

This clonotype was picked up a small number of times. This rearrangement joins TRBV29-1 to TRBJ1-2; 7 positions agree with TRBD1. CDR1 is SQVTM, CDR2 ANQGSEA, per germline. The trim removed 3 bases at V and 2 bases at J, leaving 3 bases unmatched. CDR3 length: 13 residues. The CDR3 DNA sequence: TGCAGCGTTGAGACAGGGTACAACTATGGCTACACCTTC. It is translated as CSVETGYNYGYTF.

CDR3 bases: TGTGCCAGCTCAGCCGAACCTAGCGGGAGGCTATACGAGCAGTACTTC. It specifies CASSAEPSGRLYEQYF. The V call is TRBV18, the J call TRBJ2-7, with 11 bases fitting TRBD2. V lost 5 bases to trimming and J lost 4 bases; unmatched junction nucleotides: 10. Per germline, CDR1 KGHSH and CDR2 LQKENI. The CDR3 is made up of 16 amino acids.

This clonotype was seen more than once but under ten times. The V and J genes are TRBV29-1 and TRBJ1-2, with 9 bases aligning to TRBD1. CDR3 length: 14 residues. CDR1 SQVTM and CDR2 ANQGSEA come from the germline V gene. Losses at the gene ends were 4 bases for V and 4 bases for J; bases not matched to a gene: 7. CDR3: CSVGGTGSTYGYTF. In DNA form, the CDR3 reads TGCAGCGTTGGCGGGACAGGGAGTACCTATGGCTACACCTTC.

This clonotype was recorded at least ten times. The chain is built from TRBV29-1 and TRBJ2-7, with 8 nucleotides matching TRBD1. CDR3 size: 12 residues. Germline CDR1 and CDR2: SQVTM and ANQGSEA. V was clipped by 4 bases and J by 1 base; unmatched bases: 0. The CDR3 here is CSVGQGSYEQYF. CDR3 sequence (DNA): TGCAGCGTTGGACAGGGGTCCTACGAGCAGTACTTC.

The V gene is TRBV20-1, the J gene TRBJ2-5, with TRBD2 identical over 8 bases. Gene TRBJ2-1 matches the end of the DNA better, so the J call may be wrong. There are 14 residues in the CDR3. Per germline, CDR1 DFQATT and CDR2 SNEGSKA (reference sequence). CDR3 sequence: CSARDGASGNEQFF. The CDR3 DNA follows: TGCAGTGCTAGAGATGGAGCTAGCGGGAATGAGCAGTTCTTC.

The table lists this clonotype with a few counts. V is TRBV2 and J is TRBJ2-7; TRBD1 matches at 7 bases. CDR3 size: 13 residues. Germline lookup yields CDR1 SNHLY and CDR2 FYNNEI. The V segment lost 5 bases and the J segment 6 bases; nucleotides outside the gene matches: 7. The CDR3 loop is CASSQDRASEQYF. CDR3 DNA sequence: TGTGCCAGCAGTCAAGACAGGGCGAGCGAGCAGTACTTC.

This clonotype was detected only a few times. V and J are TRBV6-6 and TRBJ1-4; 10 nucleotides align to TRBD1. Germline V CDR1 and CDR2: MNHNY, SVGAGI (reference sequence). The J segment lost 7 bases and the V segment lost 3 bases, leaving 8 bases of the junction unmatched. The CDR3 spans 16 residues. The CDR3 sequence: CASSYPGGQGTEKLFF. The CDR3 DNA reads TGTGCCAGCAGTTATCCGGGGGGACAGGGGACTGAAAAACTGTTTTTT.

The chain employs TRBV3-1 and TRBJ2-7, with D perhaps TRBD1 (6 bases). V gave up 3 bases and J gave up 1 base, with 16 bases separating them. The CDR3 runs to 16 residues. Germline V gene lookup returns CDR1 LGHDT and CDR2 YNNKEL (reference sequence). The CDR3 DNA reads TGTGCCAGCAGCCACCGCTCGACAGGTTCGTCCTACGAGCAGTACTTC. Protein: CASSHRSTGSSYEQYF.

The J gene is TRBJ1-2, the V gene TRBV10-3; perhaps TRBD1 as D (6 bases). The CDR3 sequence is 12 residues long. Deletions cut 6 bases from V and 6 bases from J, with 11 bases between. Germline V gene sequence: CDR1 ENHRY, CDR2 SYGVKD. This CDR3 is CAISPGENGYTF. The CDR3 DNA sequence: TGTGCCATCAGCCCAGGGGAGAATGGCTACACCTTC.

This clonotype has more than one count but fewer than ten. This sequence joins TRBV7-9 and TRBJ1-5; D call uncertain. The CDR3 is 16 residues long. Per the germline V gene, CDR1 is SEHNR and CDR2 is FQNEAQ (reference sequence). The V end was cut by 0 bases, the J end by 3 bases, with 12 bases between. The CDR3 spells CASSLAGTDNNQPQHF. Here the CDR3 DNA reads TGTGCCAGCAGCTTAGCGGGCACAGACAACAATCAGCCCCAGCATTTT.

V is TRBV6-1 and J is TRBJ2-5; D perhaps matches TRBD2 (5 bases). Trimming removed 4 bases at V and 5 bases at J, with 17 bases between. This CDR3 has 15 amino acids. Germline V gene data show CDR1 as MNHNS and CDR2 as SASEGT. For the CDR3, the DNA is TGTGCCAGCAGTGTAAATAGCGCCGCCGGGGAGACCCAGTACTTC. This codes for CASSVNSAAGETQYF.

The chain is built from TRBV21-1 and TRBJ2-7. TRBV21-1 corresponds to a pseudogene. The length of the CDR3 is 13 residues. The CDR3 reads CASSRNGIYEQYF. In DNA form, the CDR3 reads TGTGCCAGCAGCCGAAATGGGATCTACGAGCAGTACTTC.

There are a few counts of this clonotype. The chain combines TRBV24-1 with TRBJ2-7; D perhaps matches TRBD2 (6 bases). The CDR3 has 14 residues. V lost 2 bases and J 6 bases, leaving 13 bases between the germline ends. CDR1 is KGHDR and CDR2 is SFDVKD in the germline V gene. CDR3 DNA sequence: TGTGCCACCAGTGATTGGAGGGGTTCGAGCGAGCAGTACTTC. Amino acid sequence: CATSDWRGSSEQYF.